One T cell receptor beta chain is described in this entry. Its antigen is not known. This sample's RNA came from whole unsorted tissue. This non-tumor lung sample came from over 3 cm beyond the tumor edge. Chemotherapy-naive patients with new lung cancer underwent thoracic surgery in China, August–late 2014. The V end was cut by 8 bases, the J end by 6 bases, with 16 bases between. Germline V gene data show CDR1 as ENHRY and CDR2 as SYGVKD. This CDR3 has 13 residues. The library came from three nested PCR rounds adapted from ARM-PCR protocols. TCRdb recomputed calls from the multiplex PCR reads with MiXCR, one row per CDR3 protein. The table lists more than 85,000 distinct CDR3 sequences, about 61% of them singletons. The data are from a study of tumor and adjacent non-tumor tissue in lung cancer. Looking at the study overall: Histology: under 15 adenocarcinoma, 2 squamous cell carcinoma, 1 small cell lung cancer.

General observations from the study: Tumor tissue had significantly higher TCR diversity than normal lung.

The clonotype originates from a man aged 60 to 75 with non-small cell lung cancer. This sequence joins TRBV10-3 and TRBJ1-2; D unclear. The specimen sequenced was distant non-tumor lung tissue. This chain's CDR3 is CAISSTPRDGYTF. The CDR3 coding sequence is TGTGCCATCTCTTCTACTCCGCGCGATGGCTACACCTTC.